This TCR beta chain was captured by sequencing in a study of CD8+ T cells in alopecia areata. About the study: Tofacitinib was taken orally by treated patients, and the dose was 5 to 10 mg twice daily. Study-level points and caveats: Among patients, TCR sharing was less clear than in mice, a difference possibly due in part to HLA diversity in the patient population.

About this clone: The antigen is not known.

Sampling of alopecia areata patients yielded lesional scalp punch biopsies as well as peripheral blood. PBMCs provided sorted CD4+ and CD8+ T cells. Germline lookup yields CDR1 SNHLY and CDR2 FYNNEI. The CDR3 is made up of 13 amino acids. V was pared by 6 bases and J by 5 bases, with 3 bases of the junction left unmatched. cDNA reverse transcribed from extracted RNA served as the sequencing template. Generated by immunoSEQ multiplex PCR, the TCRdb table keeps only in-frame clones and is missing some. The sample yields approximately 91,000 clones, less than 50% seen once. The receptor was derived from a human donor with alopecia areata. The V gene is TRBV2, the J gene TRBJ2-5, with 10 bases matching TRBD1. Sequenced material: CD4+ T cells sorted from blood. In DNA, the CDR3 is TGTGCCAGCAGGCTGGACAGGGGGGAGACCCAGTACTTC. Protein sequence: CASRLDRGETQYF.